The 3 T cell receptor beta chains listed next were all sequenced from one sample in a study of T cells in Graves' hyperthyroidism and ophthalmopathy. RNA transcripts gave rise to amplified TCR beta CDR3 regions. The TCR CDR3 first-round RT-PCR relied on the HTBI primer set. TCRdb processed the multiplex PCR reads anew with MiXCR; each CDR3 protein has one entry. The sample includes 450,000 to 700,000 distinct CDR3 sequences, approximately 44% of them seen just once. The sequenced sample consisted of peripheral blood or thyroid tissue (not recorded which). These receptors originate from an adult woman with Graves' disease, either hyperthyroidism or ophthalmopathy (not recorded which).

This rearrangement joins TRBV29-1 to TRBJ1-2, with D tentatively TRBD1 (6 bases). The CDR3 sequence is 11 residues long. Trimming took off 6 bases at V and 8 bases at J, with 13 bases between the two ends. The V gene's germline CDR1 is SQVTM and CDR2 ANQGSEA. The CDR3 DNA sequence: TGCAGCGTCCCGTGGACAGACGGCTACACCTTC. Translation gives CSVPWTDGYTF.

This clonotype was observed many times. This chain uses TRBV5-1 with TRBJ2-7; 7 bases agree with TRBD1. The CDR3 totals 15 residues. Unmatched junction bases numbered 12, after V lost 4 bases and J lost 5 bases. Germline CDR1 and CDR2: SGHRS and YFSETQ. The CDR3 loop reads CASSNRQGVFHEQYF. The CDR3 nucleotides are TGCGCCAGCAGCAACCGACAGGGCGTATTCCACGAGCAGTACTTC.

This clonotype was observed at least ten times. The chain carries TRBV6-1 and TRBJ1-2, with TRBD1 matching 7 bases. The CDR3 is 14 residues long. CDR1 and CDR2 from the germline V gene are MNHNS and SASEGT. The junction had 7 bases not matched to a gene; V was cut back by 3 bases and J by 6 bases. CDR3 protein: CASSDGTGADGYTF. In DNA, the CDR3 is TGTGCCAGCAGTGACGGCACAGGGGCAGATGGCTACACCTTC.